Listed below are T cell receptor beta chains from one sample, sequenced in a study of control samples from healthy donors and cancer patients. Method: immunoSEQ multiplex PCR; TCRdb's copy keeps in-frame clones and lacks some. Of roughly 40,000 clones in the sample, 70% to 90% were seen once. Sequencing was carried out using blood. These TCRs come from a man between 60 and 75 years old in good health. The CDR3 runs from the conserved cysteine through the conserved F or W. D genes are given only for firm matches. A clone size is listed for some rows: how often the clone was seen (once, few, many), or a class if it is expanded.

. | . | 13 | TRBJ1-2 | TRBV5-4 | TGTGCCAGCAGCCCCGGACGGCGTCTGGGCTACACCTTC | CASSPGRRLGYTF
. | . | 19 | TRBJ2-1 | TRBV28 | TGTGCCAGCAGTTCGCGGACACAATCATCCAGGAGCTCCTACAATGAGCAGTTCTTC | CASSSRTQSSRSSYNEQFF
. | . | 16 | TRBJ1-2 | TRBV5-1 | TGCGCCAGCAGCTCTAAGATGTTAGCACAGTCCTATGGCTACACCTTC | CASSSKMLAQSYGYTF
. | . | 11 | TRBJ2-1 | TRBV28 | TGTGCCAGCAGTTTAATTAATGAGCAGTTCTTC | CASSLINEQFF
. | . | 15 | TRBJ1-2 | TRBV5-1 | TGCGCCAGCAGCCCCGAGACAGGTCGGGGCTATGGCTACACCTTC | CASSPETGRGYGYTF
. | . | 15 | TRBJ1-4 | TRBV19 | TGTGCCAGTAGTTTCTCAGCGGGAACTAATGAAAAACTGTTTTTT | CASSFSAGTNEKLFF
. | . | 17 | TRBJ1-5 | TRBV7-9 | TGTGCCAGCAGCCGGTCGCGAGGGACCGCGAGCAATCAGCCCCAGCATTTT | CASSRSRGTASNQPQHF
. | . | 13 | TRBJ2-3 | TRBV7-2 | TGTGCCAGCAGCTTTCCTCCGGTGGGGGGGCAGTATTTT | CASSFPPVGGQYF
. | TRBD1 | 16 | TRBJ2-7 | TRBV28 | TGTGCCAGCAGAGGTACAGGGGGGCCCTCTGTCTACGAGCAGTACTTC | CASRGTGGPSVYEQYF
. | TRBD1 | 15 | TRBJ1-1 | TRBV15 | TGTGCCACCAGCCCAACAGGGGGCTTGAACACTGAAGCTTTCTTT | CATSPTGGLNTEAFF
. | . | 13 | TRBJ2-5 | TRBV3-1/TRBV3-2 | TGTGCCAGCAGCCAGCTCAGCGTGGAGACCCAGTACTTC | CASSQLSVETQYF
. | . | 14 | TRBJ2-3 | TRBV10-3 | TGTGCCATCTCTAACAGGGTCGGAACAGATACGCAGTATTTT | CAISNRVGTDTQYF
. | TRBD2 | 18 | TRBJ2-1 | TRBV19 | TGTGCCAGTAGTATAGGCCCCTCACTAGCGGGCCCAGAAAATGAGCAGTTCTTC | CASSIGPSLAGPENEQFF
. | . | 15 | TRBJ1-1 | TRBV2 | TGTGCCAGCAAGGCCGCGTCAGCAAGCAACACTGAAGCTTTCTTT | CASKAASASNTEAFF
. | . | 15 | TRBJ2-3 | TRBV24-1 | TGTGCCACCAGTGGGGCCTCCCAAAACACAGATACGCAGTATTTT | CATSGASQNTDTQYF
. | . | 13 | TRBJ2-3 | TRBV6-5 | TGTGCGATTCGTGGCAGTAGCACAGATACGCAGTATTTT | CAIRGSSTDTQYF
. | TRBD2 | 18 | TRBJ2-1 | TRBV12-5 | TGTGCTAGTGCTCCTAGCGGGGGGGTATATAGCTCCTACAATGAGCAGTTCTTC | CASAPSGGVYSSYNEQFF
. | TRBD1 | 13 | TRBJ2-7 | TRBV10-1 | TGCGCCAGCAGTAGACAGGGGGCCTACGAGCAGTACTTC | CASSRQGAYEQYF
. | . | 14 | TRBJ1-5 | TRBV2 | TGTGCCAGCAGTGAACGGAGGGGGGATCAGCCCCAGCATTTT | CASSERRGDQPQHF
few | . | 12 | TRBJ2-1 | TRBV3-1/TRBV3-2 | TGTGCCAGCAGCGGGCCCTACAATGAGCAGTTCTTC | CASSGPYNEQFF
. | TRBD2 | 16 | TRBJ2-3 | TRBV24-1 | TGTGCCACCAGTGAAACCGGGACTAGGATTACAGATACGCAGTATTTT | CATSETGTRITDTQYF
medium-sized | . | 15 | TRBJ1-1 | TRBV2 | TGTGCCAGCAGTGAAATGAGGGTCATGAACACTGAAGCTTTCTTT | CASSEMRVMNTEAFF
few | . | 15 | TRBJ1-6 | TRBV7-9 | TGTGCCAGCAGCTCAGACGGAGGGTGGGCCTCACCCCTCCACTTT | CASSSDGGWASPLHF
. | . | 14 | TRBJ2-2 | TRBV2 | TGTGCCAGCAAGAGCGCGGCCGCTACCGGGGAGCTGTTTTTT | CASKSAAATGELFF
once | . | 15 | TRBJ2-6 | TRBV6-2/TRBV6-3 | TGTGCCAGCAGTTCCCCTGTTTCTGGGGCCAACGTCCTGACTTTC | CASSSPVSGANVLTF
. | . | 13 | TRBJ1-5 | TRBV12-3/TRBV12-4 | TGTGCCAGCAGGGCACAGCTGAATCAGCCCCAGCATTTT | CASRAQLNQPQHF
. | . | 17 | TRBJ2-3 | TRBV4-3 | TGCGCCAGCAGCCAAGAGGGAGTCCTAGGCCTCACAGATACGCAGTATTTT | CASSQEGVLGLTDTQYF
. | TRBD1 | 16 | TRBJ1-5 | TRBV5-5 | TGTGCCAGCAGCAGGGGGCCGGACAGGGGCGCCTCGCCCCAGCATTTT | CASSRGPDRGASPQHF